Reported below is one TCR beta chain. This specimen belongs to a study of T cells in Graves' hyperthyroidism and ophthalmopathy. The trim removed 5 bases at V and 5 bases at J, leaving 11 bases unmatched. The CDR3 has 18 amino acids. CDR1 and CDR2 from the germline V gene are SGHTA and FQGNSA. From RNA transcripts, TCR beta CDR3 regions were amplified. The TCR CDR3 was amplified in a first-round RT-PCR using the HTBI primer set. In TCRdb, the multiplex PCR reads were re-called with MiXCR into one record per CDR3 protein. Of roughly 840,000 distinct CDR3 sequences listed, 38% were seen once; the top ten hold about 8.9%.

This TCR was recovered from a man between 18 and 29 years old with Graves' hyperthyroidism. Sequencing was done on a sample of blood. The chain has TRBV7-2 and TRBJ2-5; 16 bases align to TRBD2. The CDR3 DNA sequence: TGTGCCAGCAGCCAAGGCGGGACTAGCGGGGGGGCCCGGGAGACCCAGTACTTC. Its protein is CASSQGGTSGGARETQYF.